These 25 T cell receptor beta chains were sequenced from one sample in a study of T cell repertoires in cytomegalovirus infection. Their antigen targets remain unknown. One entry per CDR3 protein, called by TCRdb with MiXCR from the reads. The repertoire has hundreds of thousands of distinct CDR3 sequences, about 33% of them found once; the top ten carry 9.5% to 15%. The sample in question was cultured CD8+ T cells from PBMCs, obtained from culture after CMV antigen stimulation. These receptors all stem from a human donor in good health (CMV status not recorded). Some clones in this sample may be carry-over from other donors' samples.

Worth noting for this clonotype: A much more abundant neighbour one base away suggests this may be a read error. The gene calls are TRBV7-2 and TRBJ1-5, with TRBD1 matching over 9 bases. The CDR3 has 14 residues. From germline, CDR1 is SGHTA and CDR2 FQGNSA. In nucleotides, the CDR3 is TGTGTCAGCAGCGACAGGGGGGTCAATCAGCCCCAGCATTTT. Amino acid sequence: CVSSDRGVNQPQHF. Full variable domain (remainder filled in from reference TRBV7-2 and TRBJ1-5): GAGVSQSPSNKVTEKGKDVELRCDPISGHTALYWYRQSLGQGLEFLIYFQGNSAPDKSGLPSDRFSAERTGGSVSTLTIQRTQQEDSAVYLCVSSDRGVNQPQHFGDGTRLSIL.

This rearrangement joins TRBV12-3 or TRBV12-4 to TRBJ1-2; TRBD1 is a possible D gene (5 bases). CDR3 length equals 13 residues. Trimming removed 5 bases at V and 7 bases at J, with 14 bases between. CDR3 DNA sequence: TGTGCCAGCAGTATTGCGGGGGGGTTTGGCTACACCTTC. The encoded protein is CASSIAGGFGYTF.

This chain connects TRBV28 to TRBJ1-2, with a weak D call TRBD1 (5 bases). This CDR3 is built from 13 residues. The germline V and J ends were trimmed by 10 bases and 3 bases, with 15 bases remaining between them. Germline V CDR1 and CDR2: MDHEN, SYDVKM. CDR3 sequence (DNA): TGTGCCATCCTTGGACGAGGGGACTATGGCTACACCTTC. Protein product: CAILGRGDYGYTF.

DNA for the CDR3: TGTGCCAGCAGCTCATACAGGGGAGGGGAGACCCAGTACTTC. It is translated as CASSSYRGGETQYF. The V gene is TRBV11-3, the J gene TRBJ2-5, with D perhaps assigned TRBD1 or TRBD2 (7 bases each). Germline CDR1 SGHNT, CDR2 YENEEA. The V end lost 4 bases, the J end lost 5 bases, and 14 bases lay between the germline ends. The CDR3 extends over 14 amino acids. The full variable domain, completed using reference TRBV11-3 and TRBJ2-5, is EAGVVQSPRYKIIEKKQPVAFWCNPISGHNTLYWYLQNLGQGPELLIRYENEEAVDDSQLPKDRFSAERLKGVDSTLKIQPAELGDSAVYLCASSSYRGGETQYFGPGTRLLVL.

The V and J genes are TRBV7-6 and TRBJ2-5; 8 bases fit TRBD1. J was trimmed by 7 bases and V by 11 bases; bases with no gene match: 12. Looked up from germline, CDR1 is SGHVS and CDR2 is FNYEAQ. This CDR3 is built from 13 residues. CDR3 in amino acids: CAYFSGGDGTQYF. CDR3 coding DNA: TGTGCCTACTTTTCAGGGGGCGACGGGACCCAGTACTTC.

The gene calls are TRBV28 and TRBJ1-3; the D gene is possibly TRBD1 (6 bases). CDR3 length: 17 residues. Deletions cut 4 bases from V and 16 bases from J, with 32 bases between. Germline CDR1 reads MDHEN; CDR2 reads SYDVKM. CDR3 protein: CASSSLRDTRPPTRGYF. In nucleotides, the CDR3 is TGTGCCAGCAGTTCTCTCCGGGACACCCGACCCCCAACTCGAGGCTATTTT.

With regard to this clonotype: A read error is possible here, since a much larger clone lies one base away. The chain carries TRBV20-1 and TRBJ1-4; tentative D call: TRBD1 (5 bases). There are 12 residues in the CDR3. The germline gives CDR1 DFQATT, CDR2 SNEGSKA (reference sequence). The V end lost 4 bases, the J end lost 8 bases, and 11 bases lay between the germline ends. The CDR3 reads CSANQAGEKLFF. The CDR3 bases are TGCAGTGCTAACCAGGCAGGGGAAAAACTGTTTTTT.

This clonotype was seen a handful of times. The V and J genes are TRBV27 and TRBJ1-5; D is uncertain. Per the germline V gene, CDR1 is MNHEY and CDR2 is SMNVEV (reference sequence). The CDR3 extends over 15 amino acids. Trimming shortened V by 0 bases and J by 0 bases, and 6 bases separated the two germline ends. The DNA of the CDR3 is TGTGCCAGCAGTTTATCGCCTAATAGCAATCAGCCCCAGCATTTT. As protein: CASSLSPNSNQPQHF.

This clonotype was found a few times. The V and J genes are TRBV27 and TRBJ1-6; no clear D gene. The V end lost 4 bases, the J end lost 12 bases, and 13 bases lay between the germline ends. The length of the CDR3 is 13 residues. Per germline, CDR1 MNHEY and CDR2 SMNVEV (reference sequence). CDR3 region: CASSSDEKRPLHF. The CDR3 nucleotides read TGTGCCAGCAGTTCCGATGAGAAGAGACCCCTCCACTTT.

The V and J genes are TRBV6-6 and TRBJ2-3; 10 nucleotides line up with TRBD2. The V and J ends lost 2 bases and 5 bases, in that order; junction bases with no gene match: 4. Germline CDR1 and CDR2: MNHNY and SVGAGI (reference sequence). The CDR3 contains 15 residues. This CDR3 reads CASSYKRGGKDTQYF. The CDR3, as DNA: TGTGCCAGCAGTTACAAGCGGGGGGGGAAAGATACGCAGTATTTT.

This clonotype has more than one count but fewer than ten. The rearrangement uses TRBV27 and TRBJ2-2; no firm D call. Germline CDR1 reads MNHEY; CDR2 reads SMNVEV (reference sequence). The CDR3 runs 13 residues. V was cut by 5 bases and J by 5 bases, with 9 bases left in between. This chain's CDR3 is CASSPWSTGELFF. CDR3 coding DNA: TGTGCCAGCAGTCCCTGGTCAACCGGGGAGCTGTTTTTT.

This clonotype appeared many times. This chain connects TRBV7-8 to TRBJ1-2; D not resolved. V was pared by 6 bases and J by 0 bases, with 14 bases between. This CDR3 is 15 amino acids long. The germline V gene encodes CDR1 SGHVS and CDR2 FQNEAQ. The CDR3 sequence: CASSPNRFTNYGYTF. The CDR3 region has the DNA TGTGCCAGCAGTCCAAATAGGTTCACTAACTATGGCTACACCTTC.

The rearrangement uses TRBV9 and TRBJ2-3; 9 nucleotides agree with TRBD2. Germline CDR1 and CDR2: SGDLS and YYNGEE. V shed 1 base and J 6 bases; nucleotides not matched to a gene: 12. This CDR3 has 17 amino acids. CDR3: CASSVSLAGSEWDTQYF. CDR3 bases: TGTGCCAGCAGCGTATCCCTAGCGGGGTCAGAGTGGGATACGCAGTATTTT.

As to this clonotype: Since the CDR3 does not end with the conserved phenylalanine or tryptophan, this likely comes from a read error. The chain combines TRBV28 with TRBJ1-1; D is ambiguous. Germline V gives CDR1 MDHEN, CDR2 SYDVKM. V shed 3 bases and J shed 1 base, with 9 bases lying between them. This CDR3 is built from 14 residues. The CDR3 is CASSFRVPNTEAFL. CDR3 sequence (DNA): TGTGCCAGCAGTTTCCGTGTACCGAACACTGAAGCTTTCTTA.

This CDR3 reads CASSLDTQRTNTQYF. The CDR3 DNA reads as TGTGCCAGTAGTCTGGACACCCAGAGGACTAATACGCAGTATTTT. The gene calls are TRBV19 and TRBJ2-3; possibly TRBD2 for D (6 bases). The length of the CDR3 is 15 residues. V was cut by 5 bases and J by 7 bases, with 19 bases left in between. In germline, CDR1 is LNHDA, CDR2 SQIVND (reference sequence).

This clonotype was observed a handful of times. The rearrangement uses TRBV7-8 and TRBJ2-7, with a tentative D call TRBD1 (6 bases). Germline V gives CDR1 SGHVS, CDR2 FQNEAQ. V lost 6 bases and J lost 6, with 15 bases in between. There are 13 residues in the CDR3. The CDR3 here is CASSSGTYVEQYF. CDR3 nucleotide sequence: TGTGCCAGCAGTTCCGGGACATACGTCGAGCAGTACTTC. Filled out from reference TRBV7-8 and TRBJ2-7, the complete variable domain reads GAGVSQSPRYKVAKRGQDVALRCDPISGHVSLFWYQQALGQGPEFLTYFQNEAQLDKSGLPSDRFFAERPEGSVSTLKIQRTQQEDSAVYLCASSSGTYVEQYFGPGTRLTVT.

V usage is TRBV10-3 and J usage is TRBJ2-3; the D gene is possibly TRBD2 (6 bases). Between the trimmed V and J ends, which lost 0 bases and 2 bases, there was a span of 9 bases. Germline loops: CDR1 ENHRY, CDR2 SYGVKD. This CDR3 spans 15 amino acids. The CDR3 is CAISESREATDTQYF. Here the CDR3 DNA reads TGTGCCATCAGTGAGTCCAGGGAGGCCACAGATACGCAGTATTTT.

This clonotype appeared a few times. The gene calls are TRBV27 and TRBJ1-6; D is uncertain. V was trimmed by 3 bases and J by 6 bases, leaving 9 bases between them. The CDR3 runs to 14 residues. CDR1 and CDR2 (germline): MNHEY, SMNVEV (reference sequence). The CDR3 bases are TGTGCCAGCAGTTTGGCGGTGTCTAATTCACCCCTCCACTTT. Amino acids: CASSLAVSNSPLHF.

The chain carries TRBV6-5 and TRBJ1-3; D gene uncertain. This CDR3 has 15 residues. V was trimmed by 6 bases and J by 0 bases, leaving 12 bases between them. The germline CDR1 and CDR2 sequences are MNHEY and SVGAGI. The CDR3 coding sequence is TGTGCCAGCAGCCCCGACGGGCGCTCTGGAAACACCATATATTTT. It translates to CASSPDGRSGNTIYF.

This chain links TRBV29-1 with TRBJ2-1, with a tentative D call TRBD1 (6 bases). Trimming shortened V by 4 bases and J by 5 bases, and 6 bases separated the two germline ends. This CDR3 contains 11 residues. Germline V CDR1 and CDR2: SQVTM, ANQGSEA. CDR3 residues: CSVGQDNEQFF. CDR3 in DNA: TGCAGCGTTGGACAGGACAATGAGCAGTTCTTC.

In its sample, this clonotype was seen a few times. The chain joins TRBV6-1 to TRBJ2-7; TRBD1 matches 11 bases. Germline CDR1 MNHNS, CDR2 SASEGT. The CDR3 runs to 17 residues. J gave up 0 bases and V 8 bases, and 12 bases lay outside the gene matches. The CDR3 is CASRGVGDRGFSYEQYF. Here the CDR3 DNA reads TGTGCCAGCCGCGGGGTAGGGGACAGGGGGTTCTCCTACGAGCAGTACTTC.

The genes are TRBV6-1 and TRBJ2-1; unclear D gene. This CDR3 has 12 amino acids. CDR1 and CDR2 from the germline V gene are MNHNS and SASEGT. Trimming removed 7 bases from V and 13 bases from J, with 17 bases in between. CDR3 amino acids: CASIGSWSVQFF. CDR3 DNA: TGTGCCAGCATCGGCAGTTGGTCGGTCCAGTTCTTC.

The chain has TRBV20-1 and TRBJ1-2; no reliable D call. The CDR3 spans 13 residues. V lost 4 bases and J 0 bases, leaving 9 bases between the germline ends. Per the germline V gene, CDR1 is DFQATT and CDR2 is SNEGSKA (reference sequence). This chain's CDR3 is CSAIFNSNYGYTF. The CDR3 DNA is TGCAGTGCTATTTTCAACTCTAACTATGGCTACACCTTC.

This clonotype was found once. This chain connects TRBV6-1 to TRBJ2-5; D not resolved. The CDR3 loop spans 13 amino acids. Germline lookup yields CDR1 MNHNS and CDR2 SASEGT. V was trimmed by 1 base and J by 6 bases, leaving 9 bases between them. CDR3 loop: CASSEDTRKTQYF. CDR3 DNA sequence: TGTGCCAGCAGTGAAGATACACGAAAGACCCAGTACTTC.

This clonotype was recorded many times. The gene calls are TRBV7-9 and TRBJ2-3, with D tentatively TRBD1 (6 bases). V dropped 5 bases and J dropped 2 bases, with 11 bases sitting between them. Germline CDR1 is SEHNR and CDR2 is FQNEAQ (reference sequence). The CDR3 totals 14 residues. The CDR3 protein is CASSRTELTDTQYF. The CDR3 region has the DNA TGTGCCAGCAGCCGGACAGAACTCACAGATACGCAGTATTTT.